The following is a TCR beta chain sequence with its context. Its antigen remains undetermined. No clone much larger than this one lies a single base away; base qualities are absent. Using the deep immunoSEQ assay, TCR CDR3 regions were amplified from genomic DNA by multiplex PCR. Extracted genomic DNA from each cell subset was distributed evenly across all wells of several immunoSEQ 96-well plates, and each plate was treated as a replicate. For sorted subsets, each replicate PCR was loaded with roughly 190 ng genomic DNA, equivalent to 30,000 or so T cell genomes. Purified libraries were measured with a Qubit 3.0 fluorometer, size-checked on a Bioanalyzer 2100, and measured again with the KAPA Library Quantification kit. Each immunoSEQ 96-well plate was sequenced on its own single-read 150-cycle Illumina NextSeq 550 flow cell. In the paper's pipeline: Because the immunoSEQ output held only junctional sequences and lacked quality scores, the filtering could not match the filtering applied to full-length reads. To assign V/J genes and CDR3, sequences were annotated using PyIR, a Python wrapper for IgBLAST v1.9, with IMGT germline references. Reads with weak V/J assignments (E-value above 1e-6), missing CDR3, stop codons, out-of-frame junctions, or ambiguous translated residues were removed. A V3J clonotype was defined by an identical inferred V gene, J gene, and CDR3 amino acid sequence. Percentage overlap between repertoires was calculated by dividing the number of shared unique clonotypes by the size of the smaller repertoire. Richness of each repertoire was evaluated using RTK rarefaction, the Chao1 estimator, and Recon v2.1 estimates of unobserved clonotypes. For all TCRbeta clonotypes obtained by the gDNA method from a few donors, generation probabilities were computed with OLGA. The table comes from immuneACCESS by way of TCRdb, which keeps in-frame sequences with V and J called. Part of the clones is missing from these tables; in studies checked, under half for an unresolved V gene and the rest for unknown reasons. V and J calls and clone size are given by that table; D and trimming were obtained from the DNA. The sample includes 2 million to 3 million clones, with roughly 92% observed a single time. The ten largest clones take up 0.11% to 0.15% of the sample.

For CDR1 and CDR2, the germline V gene lists MNHEY and SVGAGI. Trimmed from V: 5 bases; trimmed from J: 5 bases; junction bases lacking a gene match: 7. From its cysteine to its phenylalanine, the CDR3 spans 14 amino acids. Only CDR3 DNA remains: 42 bases, in frame from the first base. Healthy HIV-negative adults with no recently reported acute infections or vaccinations were included as donors. Only Caucasian adults living in Nashville, Tennessee, USA were represented among the donors. CD4+ T cells were enriched through magnetic negative selection, after which naive cells were positively selected on CD45RA and the remaining negative fraction served as the memory subset. Blood was obtained by leukapheresis, after which PBMCs were separated by Ficoll-Histopaque density gradient centrifugation and cryopreserved in liquid nitrogen vapor phase. Analytical flow cytometry was used to check the purity and quantity of each magnetically sorted T cell population. Genomic DNA was isolated from every sorted fraction and measured by UV absorbance on a Nanodrop 2000c.

This entry comes from a study of shared clonotypes between healthy human individuals (dated by TCRdb to 2020 to 2022). For the wider study: A few men and a couple of women, aged 18 to 49 years, made up the cohort. For each donor, CD4 naive and CD4 memory were each given three plates, CD8 naive was given two plates, and CD8 memory was given one plate. To estimate repertoire size and how much clonotypes are shared between individuals, the study performed deep sequencing of blood TCR repertoires from a few healthy adults. Different laboratories and diverse techniques were used to prepare libraries and sequence TCR repertoires, to increase sequencing depth and limit assay-specific biases. Leukapheresis yielded between about 0.85 and 10 billion PBMCs per donor.

Results the study describes overall, beyond this receptor: Pairwise subsampling indicated that sequencing depth was expected to affect the degree of clonotype sharing among donors. Larger estimated clonotype richness was generally found for naive subsets than for memory subsets. Compared with non-shared clonotypes, clonotypes shared by all four sorted-subset donors had higher generation probabilities. The genetic and exposure-history diversity represented was limited by the small number of donors. When four donors were compared, the shared fraction of clonotypes was 5% to 6.5% for naive CD4, around 3.5% for naive CD8, more than 2% for memory CD4, and 0.35% to 0.5% for memory CD8. Sampling was limited to blood, and TCR repertoires in tissue likely differ from TCR repertoires in blood. Incomplete sequencing was indicated by rarefaction of sorted-subset datasets, despite the large sequencing depth.

This chain joins TRBV6-5 to TRBJ2-7; 9 central bases correspond to TRBD1. This sequence was found in a man aged 18 to 29 in good health. Sequencing was performed on naive CD4+ T cells sorted from blood. The cell subset or site label, as the study defines it: CD45RA+ positively selected. The DNA sequence reads TGTGCCAGCAGTAGGGGACAGGGATCCCACGAGCAGTACTTC. Translated, it reads CASSRGQGSHEQYF.